This T cell receptor (beta chain) came from a study of OX40 agonist ivuxolimab in advanced cancers. Study-wide background: At doses from 0.01 to 10 mg/kg, patients were given intravenous ivuxolimab every 2 weeks. Therapy given before enrollment (anti-PD-1, anti-PD-L1 or anti-CTLA-4) was allowed, and roughly 41% had some.

Autoimmune disease history or systemic immunosuppression excluded patients. Profiled with immunoSEQ multiplex PCR; TCRdb holds only in-frame clones, not every one. The table records roughly 50,000 clones, roughly 84% of them present only once. This CDR3 has 15 residues. The ends were cut back, 4 bases at V and 0 bases at J, with 13 bases in the middle. Germline V gene sequence: CDR1 SGHKS, CDR2 YYEKEE (reference sequence). The chain is built from TRBV5-5 and TRBJ1-1, with D possibly TRBD1 on 5 matching bases. The source of this sequence is an adult with an advanced solid tumor such as melanoma, head and neck, liver or kidney cancer. Material: CD4+ or CD8+ T cells sorted from blood, obtained in a trial of the OX40 agonist ivuxolimab. The CDR3 DNA reads as TGTGCCAGCAGCCTAATGACAGTTATGAACACTGAAGCTTTCTTT. Protein product: CASSLMTVMNTEAFF.